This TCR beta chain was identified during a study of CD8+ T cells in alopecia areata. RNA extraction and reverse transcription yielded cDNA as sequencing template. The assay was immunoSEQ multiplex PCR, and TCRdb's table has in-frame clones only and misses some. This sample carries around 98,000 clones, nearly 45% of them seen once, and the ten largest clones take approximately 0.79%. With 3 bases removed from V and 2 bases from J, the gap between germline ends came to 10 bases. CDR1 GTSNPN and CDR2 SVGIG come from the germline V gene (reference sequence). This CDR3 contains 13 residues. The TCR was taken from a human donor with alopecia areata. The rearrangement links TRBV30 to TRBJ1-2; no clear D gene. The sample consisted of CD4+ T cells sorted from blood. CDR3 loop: CAWRAGANYGYTF. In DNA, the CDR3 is TGTGCCTGGAGGGCAGGCGCCAACTATGGCTACACCTTC.